Shown below are 9 T cell receptor beta chains from a single sample sequenced in a study of identical twins. TCRdb redid the calling of the 5' RACE reads with MiXCR, one entry per CDR3 protein. The repertoire holds under 300,000 distinct CDR3 sequences, roughly 13% seen once, with 4% to 5% in the top ten. These data also formed part of another study, on yellow fever vaccine responses in identical twins.

The sequencing sample was made of memory (CD45RO+) T cells sorted from blood. The receptors originated from a young woman in good health.

This clonotype has only a few counts. CDR3 amino acids: CSWGEGDRSEQFF. The CDR3 nucleotides read TGCAGCTGGGGGGAGGGGGACCGGTCTGAGCAGTTCTTC. This chain connects TRBV29-1 to TRBJ2-1; tentative D call: TRBD2 (7 bases). CDR1 is SQVTM and CDR2 is ANQGSEA in the germline V gene. The CDR3 runs to 13 residues. V lost 8 bases and J 9 bases, leaving 20 bases between the germline ends.

This chain joins TRBV20-1 and TRBJ1-6; weak D call: TRBD1 (5 bases). From germline, CDR1 is DFQATT and CDR2 SNEGSKA (reference sequence). Between the trimmed V and J ends, which lost 2 bases and 7 bases, there was a span of 12 bases. The CDR3 is 14 residues long. CDR3 DNA: TGCAGTGCTAGACGGGGGAATTCGAATTCACCCCTCCACTTT. This gives the protein CSARRGNSNSPLHF.

Ten or more counts support this clonotype. The V call is TRBV29-1, the J call TRBJ2-5, with D hard to call. V shed 4 bases and J shed 2 bases, with 8 bases lying between them. Germline V gives CDR1 SQVTM, CDR2 ANQGSEA. The CDR3 has 12 residues. The CDR3: CSVGGFQETQYF. In DNA form, the CDR3 reads TGCAGCGTTGGGGGATTTCAAGAGACCCAGTACTTC. Combining the CDR3 with reference TRBV29-1 and TRBJ2-5 gives the whole variable domain SAVISQKPSRDICQRGTSLTIQCQVDSQVTMMFWYRQQPGQSLTLIATANQGSEATYESGFVIDKFPISRPNLTFSTLTVSNMSPEDSSIYLCSVGGFQETQYFGPGTRLLVL.

The chain carries TRBV7-9 and TRBJ1-5; D not certain. The CDR3 runs to 14 residues. The V gene's germline CDR1 is SEHNR and CDR2 FQNEAQ (reference sequence). V lost 3 bases to trimming and J lost 7 bases, with 13 bases between them. The CDR3 nucleotides read TGTGCCAGCAGCTTCGCAGGTAACGGGCAGCCCCAGCATTTT. Amino acids: CASSFAGNGQPQHF. The variable domain in full, completed from reference TRBV7-9 and TRBJ1-5, reads DTGVSQNPRHKITKRGQNVTFRCDPISEHNRLYWYRQTLGQGPEFLTYFQNEAQLEKSRLLSDRFSAERPKGSFSTLEIQRTEQGDSAMYLCASSFAGNGQPQHFGDGTRLSIL.

This clonotype was found many times. V and J are TRBV7-9 and TRBJ2-7; D is unclear. The V and J ends lost 8 bases and 0 bases respectively, with 8 bases between them. This CDR3 comprises 12 residues. Germline values: CDR1 SEHNR, CDR2 FQNEAQ (reference sequence). In DNA form, the CDR3 reads TGTGCCAGCGGGGATGGCTCCTACGAGCAGTACTTC. Amino acid sequence: CASGDGSYEQYF. Drawing the rest from reference TRBV7-9 and TRBJ2-7, the complete variable domain is DTGVSQNPRHKITKRGQNVTFRCDPISEHNRLYWYRQTLGQGPEFLTYFQNEAQLEKSRLLSDRFSAERPKGSFSTLEIQRTEQGDSAMYLCASGDGSYEQYFGPGTRLTVT.

This chain links TRBV2 with TRBJ1-4, with 7 bases that match TRBD1. CDR1 is SNHLY and CDR2 is FYNNEI in the germline V gene. The CDR3 length is 12 residues. V lost 10 bases and J lost 8; bases outside the gene matches: 7. Here the CDR3 reads CATRQGTEKLFF. CDR3 nucleotide sequence: TGTGCCACTCGACAGGGAACCGAAAAACTGTTTTTT.

This clonotype was recorded at least ten times. The chain uses TRBV12-3 or TRBV12-4 and TRBJ2-7, with TRBD2 matching over 9 bases. Unmatched junction bases numbered 7, after V lost 6 bases and J lost 4 bases. The CDR3 sequence is 14 residues long. Written as DNA, the CDR3 is TGTGCCAGCAGGGTTAGCGGGAGAGTTTACGAGCAGTACTTC. Protein product: CASRVSGRVYEQYF.

For the CDR3, the DNA is TGTGCCAGCAGTTTGCAGTTTGGGGACTCCTACGAGCAGTACTTC. Encoded protein: CASSLQFGDSYEQYF. V is TRBV7-9 and J is TRBJ2-7; D remains ambiguous. Trimming took off 6 bases at V and 0 bases at J, with 15 bases between the two ends. The V gene's germline CDR1 is SEHNR and CDR2 FQNEAQ (reference sequence). The CDR3 has 15 amino acids.

This clonotype was counted only a few times. This chain joins TRBV5-1 and TRBJ2-7; the D is unclear. V dropped 4 bases and J dropped 0 bases, with 14 bases sitting between them. Germline V gives CDR1 SGHRS, CDR2 YFSETQ. The CDR3 totals 15 residues. The CDR3 spells CASSPPLDSSYEQYF. The CDR3 region has the DNA TGCGCCAGCAGCCCCCCACTCGATAGCTCCTACGAGCAGTACTTC.